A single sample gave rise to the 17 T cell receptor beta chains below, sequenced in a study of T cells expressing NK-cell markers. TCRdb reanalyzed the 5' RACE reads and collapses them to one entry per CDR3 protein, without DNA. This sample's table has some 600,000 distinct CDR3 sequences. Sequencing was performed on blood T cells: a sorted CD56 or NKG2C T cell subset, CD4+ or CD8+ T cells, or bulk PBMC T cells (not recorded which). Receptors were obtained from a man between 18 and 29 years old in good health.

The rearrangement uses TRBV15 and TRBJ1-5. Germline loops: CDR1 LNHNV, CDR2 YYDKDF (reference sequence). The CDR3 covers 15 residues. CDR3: CATSRVAWGNQPQHF.

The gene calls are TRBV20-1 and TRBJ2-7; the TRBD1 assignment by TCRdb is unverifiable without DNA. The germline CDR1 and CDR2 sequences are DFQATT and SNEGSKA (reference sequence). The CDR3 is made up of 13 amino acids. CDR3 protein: CSAGRGQGYEQYF.

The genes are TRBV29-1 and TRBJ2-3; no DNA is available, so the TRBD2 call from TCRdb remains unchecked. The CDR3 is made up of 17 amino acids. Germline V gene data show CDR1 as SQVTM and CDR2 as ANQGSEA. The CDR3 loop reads CSVRGFGTSGSGDTQYF.

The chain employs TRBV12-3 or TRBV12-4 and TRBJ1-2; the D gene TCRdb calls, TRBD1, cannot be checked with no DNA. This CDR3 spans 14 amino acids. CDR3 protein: CASSWIWGLNGYTF.

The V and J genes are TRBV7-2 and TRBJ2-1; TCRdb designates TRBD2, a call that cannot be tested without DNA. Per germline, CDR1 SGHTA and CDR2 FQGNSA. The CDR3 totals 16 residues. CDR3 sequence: CASSLVGSSGGVEQFF.

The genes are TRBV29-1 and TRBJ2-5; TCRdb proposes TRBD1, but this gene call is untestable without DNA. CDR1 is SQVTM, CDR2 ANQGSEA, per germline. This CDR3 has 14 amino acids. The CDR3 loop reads CSVEDMAGIETQYF.

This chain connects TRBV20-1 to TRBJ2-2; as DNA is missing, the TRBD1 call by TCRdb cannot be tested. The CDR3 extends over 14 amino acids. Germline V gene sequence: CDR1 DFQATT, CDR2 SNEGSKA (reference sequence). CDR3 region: CSAKGRGVAGELFF.

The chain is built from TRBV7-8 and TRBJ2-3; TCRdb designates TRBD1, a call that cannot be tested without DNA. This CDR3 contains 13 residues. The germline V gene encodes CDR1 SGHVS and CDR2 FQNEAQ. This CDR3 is CASSSSPTYTQYF.

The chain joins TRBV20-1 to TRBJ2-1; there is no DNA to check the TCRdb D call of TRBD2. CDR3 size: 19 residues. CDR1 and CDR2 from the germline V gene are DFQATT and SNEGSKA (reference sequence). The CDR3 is CSAGAGTSGKMVSYNEQFF.

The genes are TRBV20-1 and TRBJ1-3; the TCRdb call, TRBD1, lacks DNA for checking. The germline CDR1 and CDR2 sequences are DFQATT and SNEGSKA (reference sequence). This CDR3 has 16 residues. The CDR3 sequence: CSARDGLQGGGNTIYF.

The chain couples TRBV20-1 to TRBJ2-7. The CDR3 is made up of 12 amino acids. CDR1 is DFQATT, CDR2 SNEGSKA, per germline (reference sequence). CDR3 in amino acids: CSAPDGLGEQYF.

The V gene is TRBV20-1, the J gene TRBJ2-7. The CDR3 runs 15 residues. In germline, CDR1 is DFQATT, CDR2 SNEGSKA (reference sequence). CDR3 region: CSASVFSGNYYEQYF.

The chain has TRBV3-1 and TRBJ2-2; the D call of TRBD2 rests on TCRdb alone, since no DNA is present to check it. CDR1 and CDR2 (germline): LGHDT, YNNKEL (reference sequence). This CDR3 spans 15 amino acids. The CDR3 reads CASSPLAGGTGELFF.

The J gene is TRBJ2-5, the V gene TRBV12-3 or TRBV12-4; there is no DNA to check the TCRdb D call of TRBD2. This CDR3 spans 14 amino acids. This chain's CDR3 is CASSARDLWETQYF.

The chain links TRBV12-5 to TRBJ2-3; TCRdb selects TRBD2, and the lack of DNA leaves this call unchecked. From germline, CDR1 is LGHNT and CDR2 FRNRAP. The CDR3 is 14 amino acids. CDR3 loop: CASEGLAETDTQYF.

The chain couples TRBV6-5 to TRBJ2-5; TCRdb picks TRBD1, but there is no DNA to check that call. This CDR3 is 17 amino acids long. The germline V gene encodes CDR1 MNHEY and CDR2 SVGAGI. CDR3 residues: CASSFLRLSGDWETQYF.

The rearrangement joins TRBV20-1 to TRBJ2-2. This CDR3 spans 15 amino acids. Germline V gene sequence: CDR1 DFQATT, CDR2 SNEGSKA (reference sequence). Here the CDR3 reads CSARGDEGLGGELFF.